This T cell receptor (beta chain) came from a study of T cell responses to AZD1222 COVID-19 vaccine. Germline values: CDR1 LGHNA, CDR2 YSLEER. V was shortened by 6 bases and J by 3 bases, with 9 bases between the two germline ends. The CDR3 totals 12 residues. Pooling covered second doses at about 4 or about 12 weeks. TCRdb's table, derived via immunoSEQ multiplex PCR, lists solely in-frame clones and lacks some. Among over 110,000 clones, roughly 90% were seen once, and the ten largest hold 1.5% to 2%. V is TRBV4-3 and J is TRBJ2-7; D remains unclear. The receptor's source is an adult who received the AZD1222 COVID-19 vaccine. The input for sequencing was peripheral blood, taken 28 days after the second AZD1222 dose. CDR3: CASSHFFYEQYF. Written as DNA, the CDR3 is TGCGCCAGCAGTCACTTCTTCTACGAGCAGTACTTC.